This T cell receptor (beta chain) was sequenced in a study of control samples from healthy donors and cancer patients. Sequencing used immunoSEQ multiplex PCR; TCRdb keeps in-frame clones, though not all of them. The data contain about 130,000 clones, approximately 90% of them singletons. The CDR3 extends over 11 amino acids. J lost 14 bases, V lost 1 base, and 5 bases had no gene match. The germline gives CDR1 GTSNPN, CDR2 SVGIG (reference sequence). The chain links TRBV30 to TRBJ2-1; 7 bases line up with TRBD2. The sequence derives from a man in his forties in good health. Sequenced sample: blood. CDR3 sequence: CAWSEMGGEFF. The CDR3 coding sequence is TGTGCCTGGAGTGAAATGGGGGGGGAGTTCTTC. Complete variable domain (other parts from reference TRBV30 and TRBJ2-1): SQTIHQWPATLVQPVGSPLSLECTVEGTSNPNLYWYRQAAGRGLQLLFYSVGIGQISSEVPQNLSASRPQDRQFILSSKKLLLSDSGFYLCAWSEMGGEFFGPGTRLTVL.